Listed below are T cell receptor beta chains from one sample, sequenced in a study of blood T cells in healthy people across ages. TCRdb fed the 5' RACE reads into MiXCR, producing one record per CDR3 protein. Of 700,000 to 850,000 distinct CDR3 sequences in the sample, about 34% were seen once. Sequenced: blood. The origin of the receptors is a man aged 18 to 30 in good health. CDR3s include the opening cysteine and the closing phenylalanine or tryptophan. The order of the fields is clone size, V gene, D gene, J gene, CDR3 protein, CDR3 DNA. The D gene is left open where the match is weak. Size is stated for part of the rows, as once, few or many counts, or as a class when the clone is expanded.

once,TRBV6-2/TRBV6-3,NA,TRBJ1-5,CASSYHQDGRYGRAQPQHF,TGTGCCAGCAGTTACCACCAGGACGGCAGGTATGGCAGGGCTCAGCCCCAGCATTTT
NA,TRBV5-8,NA,TRBJ1-1,CASSLVFSMNTEAFF,TGTGCCAGCAGCTTGGTTTTCAGCATGAACACTGAAGCTTTCTTT
NA,TRBV7-2,NA,TRBJ1-6,CASSLDSHSPLHF,TGTGCCAGCAGCTTGGACAGCCATTCACCCCTCCACTTT
many,TRBV12-3/TRBV12-4,NA,TRBJ1-2,CASSSTDSTYGYTF,TGTGCCAGCAGCTCGACGGACAGCACCTATGGCTACACCTTC
NA,TRBV7-2,NA,TRBJ2-5,CASSSIAREETQYF,TGTGCCAGCAGCTCAATCGCCAGAGAAGAGACCCAGTACTTC
few,TRBV20-1,NA,TRBJ1-1,CSARDRSGITTEAFF,TGCAGTGCTAGAGATCGTTCCGGGATAACCACTGAAGCTTTCTTT
NA,TRBV2,NA,TRBJ2-2,CASSGLGGNTGELFF,TGTGCCAGCAGTGGGCTTGGGGGGAACACCGGGGAGCTGTTTTTT
NA,TRBV9,NA,TRBJ2-1,CTSSVVGRNEQFF,TGTACCAGCAGCGTAGTTGGTCGCAATGAGCAGTTCTTC
NA,TRBV27,NA,TRBJ2-3,CASSFFTRQINTDTQYF,TGTGCCAGCAGTTTCTTCACCCGACAGATTAACACAGATACGCAGTATTTT
few,TRBV6-6,TRBD1,TRBJ1-1,CASSYLFGDRGNTEAFF,TGTGCCAGCAGTTACTTATTCGGGGACAGGGGGAACACTGAAGCTTTCTTT
many,TRBV12-3/TRBV12-4,NA,TRBJ1-2,CASRQYSNYGYTF,TGTGCCAGCCGACAGTACTCTAACTATGGCTACACCTTC
NA,TRBV25-1,NA,TRBJ2-2,CASSEQDSVGTGELFF,TGTGCCAGCAGTGAGCAGGACAGTGTGGGCACCGGGGAGCTGTTTTTT
NA,TRBV7-2,TRBD1,TRBJ1-6,CASSYPGQSSPLHF,TGTGCCAGCAGCTACCCGGGACAGAGTTCACCCCTCCACTTT
NA,TRBV25-1,NA,TRBJ1-2,CASSDGVVYGYTF,TGTGCCAGCAGTGACGGAGTAGTCTATGGCTACACCTTC
few,TRBV20-1,TRBD1,TRBJ2-4,CSASSGTGINIQYF,TGCAGTGCTAGCTCCGGGACAGGAATAAACATTCAGTACTTC